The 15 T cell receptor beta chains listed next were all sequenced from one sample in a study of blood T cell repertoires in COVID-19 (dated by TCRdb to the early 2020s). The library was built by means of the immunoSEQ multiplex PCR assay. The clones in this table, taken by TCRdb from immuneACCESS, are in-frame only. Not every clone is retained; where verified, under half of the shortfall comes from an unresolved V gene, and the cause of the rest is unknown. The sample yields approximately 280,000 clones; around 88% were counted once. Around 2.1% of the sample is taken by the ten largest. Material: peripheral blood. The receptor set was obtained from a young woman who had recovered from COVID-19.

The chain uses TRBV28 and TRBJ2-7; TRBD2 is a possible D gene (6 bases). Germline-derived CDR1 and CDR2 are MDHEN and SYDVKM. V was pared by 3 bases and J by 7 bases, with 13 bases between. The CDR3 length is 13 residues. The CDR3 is CASSFDGSGEQYF. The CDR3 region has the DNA TGTGCCAGCAGTTTTGACGGGAGCGGTGAGCAGTACTTC.

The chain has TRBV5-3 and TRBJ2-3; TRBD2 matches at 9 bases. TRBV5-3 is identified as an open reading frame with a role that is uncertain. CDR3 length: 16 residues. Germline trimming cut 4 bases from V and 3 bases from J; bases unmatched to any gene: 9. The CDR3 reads CARSPSAGGGTDTQYF. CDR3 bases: TGTGCCAGAAGCCCCTCAGCGGGAGGTGGGACAGATACGCAGTATTTT.

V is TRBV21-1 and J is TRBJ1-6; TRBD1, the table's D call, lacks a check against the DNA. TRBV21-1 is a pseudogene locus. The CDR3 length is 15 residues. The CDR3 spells CASSKGDREKVQLHF. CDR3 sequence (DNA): TGTGCCAGCAGCAAAGGAGACAGGGAAAAGGTGCAACTCCACTTT.

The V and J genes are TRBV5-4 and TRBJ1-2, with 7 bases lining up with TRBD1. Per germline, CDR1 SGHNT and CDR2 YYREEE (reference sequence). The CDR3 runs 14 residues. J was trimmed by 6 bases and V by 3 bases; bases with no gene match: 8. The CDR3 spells CASSWRQGLHGYTF. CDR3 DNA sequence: TGTGCCAGCAGCTGGAGACAGGGATTGCATGGCTACACCTTC. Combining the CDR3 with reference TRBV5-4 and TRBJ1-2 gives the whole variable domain ETGVTQSPTHLIKTRGQQVTLRCSSQSGHNTVSWYQQALGQGPQFIFQYYREEENGRGNFPPRFSGLQFPNYSSELNVNALELDDSALYLCASSWRQGLHGYTFGSGTRLTVV.

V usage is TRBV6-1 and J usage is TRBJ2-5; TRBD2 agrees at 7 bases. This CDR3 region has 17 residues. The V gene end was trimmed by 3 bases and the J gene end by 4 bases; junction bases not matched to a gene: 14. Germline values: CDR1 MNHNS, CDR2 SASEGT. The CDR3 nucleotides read TGTGCCAGCAGTGAGAGGGCTAGCGGAAGCTCCAGAGAGACCCAGTACTTC. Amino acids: CASSERASGSSRETQYF.

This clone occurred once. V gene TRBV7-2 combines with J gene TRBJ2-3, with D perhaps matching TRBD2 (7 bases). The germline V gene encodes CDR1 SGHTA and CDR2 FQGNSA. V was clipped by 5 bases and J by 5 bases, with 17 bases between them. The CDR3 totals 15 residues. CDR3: CASSPMGGAEDTQYF. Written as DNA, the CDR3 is TGTGCCAGCAGCCCAATGGGGGGGGCAGAAGATACGCAGTATTTT.

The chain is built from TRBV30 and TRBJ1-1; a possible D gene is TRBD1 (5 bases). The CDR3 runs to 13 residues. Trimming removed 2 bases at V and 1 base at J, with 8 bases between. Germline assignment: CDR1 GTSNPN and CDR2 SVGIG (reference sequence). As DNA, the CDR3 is TGTGCCTGGAGTATCCAGGGGAACACTGAAGCTTTCTTT. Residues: CAWSIQGNTEAFF.

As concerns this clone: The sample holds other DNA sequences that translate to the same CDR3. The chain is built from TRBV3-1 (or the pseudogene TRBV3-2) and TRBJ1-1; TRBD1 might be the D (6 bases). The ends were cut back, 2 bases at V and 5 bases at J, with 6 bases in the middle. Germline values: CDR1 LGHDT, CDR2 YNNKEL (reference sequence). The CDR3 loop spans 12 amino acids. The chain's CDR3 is CASSQQGTEAFF. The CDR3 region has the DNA TGTGCCAGCAGCCAACAGGGGACTGAAGCTTTCTTT.

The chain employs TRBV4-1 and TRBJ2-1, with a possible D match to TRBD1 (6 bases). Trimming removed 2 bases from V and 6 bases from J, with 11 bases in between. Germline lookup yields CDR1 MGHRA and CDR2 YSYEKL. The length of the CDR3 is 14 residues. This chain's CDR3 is CASSQWLGGNEQFF. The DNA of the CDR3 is TGCGCCAGCAGCCAATGGTTAGGGGGCAATGAGCAGTTCTTC.

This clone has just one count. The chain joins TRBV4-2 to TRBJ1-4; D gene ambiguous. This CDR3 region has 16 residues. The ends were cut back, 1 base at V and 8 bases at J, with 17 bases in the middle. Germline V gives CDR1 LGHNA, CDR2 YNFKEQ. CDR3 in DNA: TGTGCCAGCAGCCAAGTTTCTACGGGGAGAGGGGAAAAACTGTTTTTT. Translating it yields CASSQVSTGRGEKLFF.

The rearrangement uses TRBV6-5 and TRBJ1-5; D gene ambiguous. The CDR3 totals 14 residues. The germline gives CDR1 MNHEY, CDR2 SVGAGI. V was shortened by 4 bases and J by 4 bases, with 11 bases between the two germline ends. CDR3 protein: CASSSQRRNQPQHF. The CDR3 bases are TGTGCCAGCAGTTCGCAGCGAAGAAATCAGCCCCAGCATTTT.

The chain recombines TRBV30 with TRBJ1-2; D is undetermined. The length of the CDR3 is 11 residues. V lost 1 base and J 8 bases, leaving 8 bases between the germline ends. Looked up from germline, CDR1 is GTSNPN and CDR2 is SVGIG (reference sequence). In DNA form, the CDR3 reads TGTGCCTGGAGTGCAGGCCACGGCTACACCTTC. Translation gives CAWSAGHGYTF.

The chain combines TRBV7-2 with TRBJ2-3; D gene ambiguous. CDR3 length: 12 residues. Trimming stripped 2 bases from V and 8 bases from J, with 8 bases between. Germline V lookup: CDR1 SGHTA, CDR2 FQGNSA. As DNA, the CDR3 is TGTGCCAGCAGCTTAATCGGGTTTACGCAGTATTTT. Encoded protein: CASSLIGFTQYF.

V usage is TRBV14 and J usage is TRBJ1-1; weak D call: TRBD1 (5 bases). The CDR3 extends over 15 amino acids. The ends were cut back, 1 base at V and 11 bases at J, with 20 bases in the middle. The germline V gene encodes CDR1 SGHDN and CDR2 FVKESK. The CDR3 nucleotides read TGTGCCAGCAGCCAAGGATTTGGTGCAGGGTTTGGGGCTTTCTTT. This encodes CASSQGFGAGFGAFF.

The DNA of the CDR3 is TGTGCCAGCTCACCACCTAGCGGGAGTGGAGAAGAGACCCAGTACTTC. Translating gives CASSPPSGSGEETQYF. The rearrangement joins TRBV18 to TRBJ2-5; 9 positions match TRBD2. V dropped 0 bases and J dropped 3; count of bases not matched to a gene: 5. The CDR3 extends over 16 amino acids. Germline assignment: CDR1 KGHSH and CDR2 LQKENI.